The subject of this entry is one TCR beta chain. What antigen it recognizes has not been identified. The CDR3 carries no conserved terminal phenylalanine or tryptophan, so it likely arises from a read error. It is unclear where the CDR3 begins or ends on the DNA, so no DNA is shown, and the CDR3 is as TCRdb lists it. Taken from the germline V gene, the CDR1 and CDR2 loops are SNHLY and FYNNEI. Including both end residues, the CDR3 is 11 amino acids long. This sample stems from a study of blood T cell repertoires in COVID-19 (dated by TCRdb to about 2020). General notes on the study: Samples from collaborators originated in the United States, Italy and Spain and spanned both the acute and convalescent phases of COVID-19. A freely available public database, intended as a resource for researchers studying the immune response to SARS-CoV-2, is where the repertoires were released. A de-identified subject ID, COVID-19 status, age in years and sex were almost always included in the sample metadata. HLA class I and class II types, where available, came from metadata supplied by the sample provider rather than from assay-based typing. The prospective study material was composed of cDNA or gDNA derived from T cells, B-cell-depleted T cells, or PBMCs. The samples were drawn from two sources: the first 160 participants of the ongoing ImmuneRACE study, and 1,254 subjects contributed by 6 global collaborators. Subjects who had been exposed to COVID-19, were actively infected with it, or had recovered from it provided the deeply sampled blood TCRbeta repertoires that made up the dataset. What the study reported, not specific to this receptor: The amount of clinical and demographic metadata varied by source and participant and was provided uncurated.

In the prospective study, participants were about 18 to 89 years old, resided in fewer than 25 geographic areas of the United States, and were enrolled through a virtual design. Cohort assignment in the prospective study relied on participant-reported clinical history from a screening survey and a study questionnaire. A participant counted as exposed if, within 2 weeks of entering the study, that participant had been in contact with someone who had a PCR-confirmed or clinician-diagnosed COVID-19 case. Mobile phlebotomists in the prospective study collected whole blood, serum and a nasopharyngeal or oropharyngeal swab from every participant. Participants in the prospective study had the option to provide additional blood draws and questionnaires over a 2-month period. Before DNA extraction, blood samples from the prospective study were shipped at room temperature or frozen. TCRbeta CDR3 regions were amplified from genomic DNA by means of the immunoSEQ Assay, a bias-controlled multiplex PCR. The original pipeline was this. Within the assay, amplification of reference gene primers was used to estimate how many nucleated cells each sample contained. To quantify the absolute abundance of each unique TCRbeta CDR3 rearrangement, sequence reads were collapsed and filtered. For each sample, productive Simpson clonality was calculated by taking the square root of Simpson's diversity index across productive rearrangements. TCRdb took this table from immuneACCESS and kept in-frame rearrangements with V and J called. Such tables lack part of the clones; where checked against another copy, unresolved V genes explain under half of the gap, and the rest is unexplained. The V and J calls and clone size come from that table; D and trimming were worked out from the DNA. The sample table holds about 280,000 clones, of which roughly 90% were seen once. Together, the top ten hold 2.8% of the sample.

The sample was PBMCs or T cells enriched from blood (not recorded which). In this chain, TRBV2 is recombined with TRBJ1-2; the D segment call TRBD1 is taken from the table without a DNA check. The receptor's source is a man between 40 and 49 years old who had been exposed to COVID-19. For the CDR3, the sequence is CASSPQGAADL.